The T cell receptor beta chain under discussion was sequenced for a study of early T cells in non-severe SARS-CoV-2 infection. Background on the study: Sequencing was performed on bulk RNA from unsorted whole blood, leaving chains unpaired.

Findings and limits, study-wide: Private and CD4 specificities were missed by VDJdb matching, skewed to anti-spike CD8.

Remarks on this clonotype: What it binds is unknown.

Individual cDNA molecules each received unique molecular identifiers attached to them. MiXCR, applied by TCRdb to the 5' RACE reads, yields one record per CDR3 protein. The sample lists 30,000 to 45,000 distinct CDR3 sequences, roughly 6.2% occurring once. From germline, CDR1 is LGHDT and CDR2 YNNKEL (reference sequence). The CDR3 loop spans 16 amino acids. With V trimmed by 4 bases and J by 0 bases, 3 bases remained unmatched. This TCR was sampled from an adult who was a healthcare worker with PCR-confirmed SARS-CoV-2 infection or an uninfected control (not recorded which). Sequencing was carried out using whole blood. The J gene is TRBJ2-1, the V gene TRBV3-1; the match to TRBD2 covers 10 bases. The CDR3 loop reads CASSPWTSGSYNEQFF. The CDR3 DNA sequence: TGTGCCAGCAGCCCGTGGACTAGCGGCTCCTACAATGAGCAGTTCTTC.